This T cell receptor (beta chain) was sequenced in a study of T cell changes during pregnancy in multiple sclerosis. The repertoire was sequenced with immunoSEQ multiplex PCR; TCRdb's copy has only in-frame clones and lacks some. The sample has over 30,000 clones; about 94% are singletons. The source was CD4+ T cells from peripheral blood mononuclear cells, collected after pregnancy. This sequence was found in a female donor with multiple sclerosis, enrolled in a pregnancy study.

CDR3 DNA: TGTGCCAGCAGCCCCGGGACAGGGGTGGGGTATTCACCCCTCCACTTT. Protein: CASSPGTGVGYSPLHF. The rearrangement joins TRBV7-9 to TRBJ1-6; 10 nucleotides align to TRBD1. Trimming took 5 bases from V and 8 from J; bases not matched to a gene: 9. Germline lookup yields CDR1 SEHNR and CDR2 FQNEAQ (reference sequence). The CDR3 runs to 16 residues. The variable domain in full, with the rest retrieved from reference TRBV7-9 and TRBJ1-6, is DTGVSQNPRHKITKRGQNVTFRCDPISEHNRLYWYRQTLGQGPEFLTYFQNEAQLEKSRLLSDRFSAERPKGSFSTLEIQRTEQGDSAMYLCASSPGTGVGYSPLHFGNGTRLTVT.